This T cell receptor (beta chain) was profiled in a study of spatial heterogeneity in lung cancer. Study context: More beta-chain than alpha-chain sequences were consistently detected.

Noted time point: sample taken at primary tumor resection. Frozen PBMC, nontumor lung or tumor provided whole RNA, which was sequenced unsorted. CDR3 size: 13 residues. Germline V CDR1 and CDR2: SGDLS, YYNGEE. V was shortened by 4 bases and J by 4 bases, with 11 bases between the two germline ends. One entry per CDR3 protein, called by TCRdb with MiXCR from the 5' RACE reads. The table lists over 950 distinct CDR3 sequences, around 13% of them singletons. Judged by abundance, this clonotype is medium-sized (0.01 to 0.1%). The chain couples TRBV9 to TRBJ1-2; maybe TRBD1 (6 bases). The specimen was normal lung tissue next to the tumor, collected at surgery. The origin of this receptor is a male donor with early-stage non-small cell lung cancer. CDR3 nucleotide sequence: TGTGCCAGCAGCCTGACAGGCTCCTATGGCTACACCTTC. Translated: CASSLTGSYGYTF.